The present TCR beta chain was sequenced within a study of cytomegalovirus exposure and HLA in healthy donors. Comment on this clone: Antigen: not known.

The PCR had 60 Vbeta and 13 Jbeta primers. The data were produced by immunoSEQ multiplex PCR, yet TCRdb's version contains in-frame clones alone and is incomplete. The sample has under 55,000 clones, over 60% seen once. General observations from the study: A few CMV-associated chains were confirmed in vitro to be specific for CMV antigens. Cytomegalovirus association was assigned to around 150 TCR beta chains. TRBV6-2, TRBV6-3 and some other V segments were unresolvable in 87-base-pair reads.

The germline V gene encodes CDR1 MNHNY and CDR2 SVGAGI (reference sequence). This CDR3 contains 14 residues. V was cut by 7 bases and J by 1 base, with 13 bases left in between. Sequencing was performed on PBMCs. This sequence joins TRBV6-6 and TRBJ1-1; a weak D match, TRBD1 (5 bases). The receptor comes from a woman in her 30s in good health and CMV-seronegative. The CDR3 protein is CASKKPGENTEAFF. In DNA, the CDR3 is TGTGCCAGCAAGAAGCCGGGGGAGAACACTGAAGCTTTCTTT.